These 30 T cell receptor beta chains originate from one sample sequenced in a study of blood T cell repertoires in COVID-19. Only in-frame clones appear in the TCRdb table, and some are missing; sequencing was by immunoSEQ multiplex PCR. The sample includes approximately 170,000 clones, 86% of them seen just once. Sequencing was performed on peripheral blood. The receptors come from a woman aged 70-85 years with acute or convalescent COVID-19.

V usage is TRBV29-1 and J usage is TRBJ1-1; 8 nucleotides match TRBD1. The length of the CDR3 is 11 residues. In germline, CDR1 is SQVTM, CDR2 ANQGSEA. V was clipped by 7 bases and J by 7 bases; unmatched bases: 5. DNA for the CDR3: TGCAGCGCCAGACAGGGGATTGAAGCTTTCTTT. It encodes CSARQGIEAFF.

This clone showed up just once. CDR3 coding DNA: TGTGCCTGGAGAGCCCGGGACAGTGCTAATCAGCCCCAGCATTTT. Translation: CAWRARDSANQPQHF. This sequence joins TRBV30 and TRBJ1-5; 7 nucleotides align to TRBD1. Trimming cost V 3 bases and J 4 bases; bases outside gene matches: 9. Germline CDR1 is GTSNPN and CDR2 is SVGIG (reference sequence). The CDR3 length is 15 residues.

The V and J genes are TRBV21-1 and TRBJ2-4; the table's D call TRBD2 went unverified against the DNA. TRBV21-1 is a pseudogene. The CDR3 consists of 17 residues. The CDR3 region has the DNA TGTGCCAGCAGCAAAGAACCAGCGGGAGCGTCCAAAAACATTCAGTACTTC. Its translation: CASSKEPAGASKNIQYF.

This sequence joins TRBV10-3 and TRBJ1-2; D gene ambiguous. Trimming took off 0 bases at V and 5 bases at J, with 4 bases between the two ends. The CDR3 runs to 12 residues. CDR1 and CDR2 from the germline V gene are ENHRY and SYGVKD. CDR3 sequence (DNA): TGTGCCATCAGTGAGTCCCGGTATGGCTACACCTTC. The encoded protein is CAISESRYGYTF.

This chain's CDR3 is CASSQEVGQGLAKNIQYF. The CDR3 DNA follows: TGTGCCAGCAGCCAAGAAGTCGGTCAGGGTCTAGCCAAAAACATTCAGTACTTC. The chain uses TRBV4-2 and TRBJ2-4, with a possible D match to TRBD1 (5 bases). Germline assignment: CDR1 LGHNA and CDR2 YNFKEQ. V lost 0 bases to trimming and J lost 0 bases, with 15 bases between them. The length of the CDR3 is 18 residues.

The V gene is TRBV6-4, the J gene TRBJ2-7; the D gene is possibly TRBD1 (6 bases). V lost 6 bases and J 3 bases, leaving 21 bases between the germline ends. CDR1 MRHNA and CDR2 SNTAGT come from the germline V gene. The CDR3 has 16 amino acids. The CDR3 sequence: CASRITGIPLVYEQYF. The CDR3 region has the DNA TGTGCCAGCAGGATTACAGGGATTCCTCTCGTCTACGAGCAGTACTTC.

The chain has TRBV7-6 and TRBJ2-1; TRBD2 agrees at 10 bases. Germline lookup yields CDR1 SGHVS and CDR2 FNYEAQ. V lost 3 bases to trimming and J lost 6 bases; unmatched junction nucleotides: 11. The CDR3 spans 17 residues. Here the CDR3 reads CASSFGFSGRNGNEQFF. Written as DNA, the CDR3 is TGTGCCAGCAGCTTTGGATTTAGCGGGAGGAATGGCAATGAGCAGTTCTTC.

This chain links TRBV21-1 with TRBJ2-1; TRBD2 reflects the table's D call only, with no check against the DNA. TRBV21-1 is listed as a pseudogene. The CDR3 consists of 19 residues. The CDR3 bases are TGTGCCAGCATCCCTTCAGGGACTAGCGGGAGAAACTTCTACAATGAGCAGTTCTTC. Protein sequence: CASIPSGTSGRNFYNEQFF.

This rearrangement joins TRBV6-2 or TRBV6-3 to TRBJ2-7; 7 nucleotides line up with TRBD2. Trimming took 2 bases from V and 2 from J; bases not matched to a gene: 6. The germline V gene encodes CDR1 MNHEY and CDR2 SVGEGT. This CDR3 contains 15 residues. The CDR3 DNA reads as TGTGCCAGCAGTTACGGCCGGGGGGTGACCTACGAGCAGTACTTC. It encodes CASSYGRGVTYEQYF.

The gene calls are TRBV19 and TRBJ1-5; 7 bases match TRBD1. The CDR3 contains 12 residues. CDR1 is LNHDA, CDR2 SQIVND, per germline (reference sequence). V lost 7 bases, J lost 5 bases, and 2 bases stayed unmatched. The chain's CDR3 is CASTQGDQPQHF. As DNA, the CDR3 is TGTGCCAGTACGCAGGGGGATCAGCCCCAGCATTTT.

The rearrangement joins TRBV2 to TRBJ1-5, with 9 bases lining up with TRBD1. The CDR3 has 16 residues. Trimming removed 4 bases from V and 3 bases from J; junction bases left unmatched: 7. The germline V gene has CDR1 SNHLY and CDR2 FYNNEI. CDR3 loop: CASSGLGQGLNQPQHF. The CDR3 region has the DNA TGTGCCAGCAGTGGATTGGGACAGGGCCTCAATCAGCCCCAGCATTTT.

The chain has TRBV19 and TRBJ1-1, with a possible D match to TRBD1 (6 bases). Deletions cut 3 bases from V and 1 base from J, with 9 bases between. The CDR3 has 14 amino acids. Germline assignment: CDR1 LNHDA and CDR2 SQIVND (reference sequence). CDR3 nucleotide sequence: TGTGCCAGTAGTATTGGGGGACAGAACACTGAAGCTTTCTTT. It is translated as CASSIGGQNTEAFF.

The V and J genes are TRBV5-1 and TRBJ2-5; the D is unclear. Germline CDR1 is SGHRS and CDR2 is YFSETQ. There are 12 residues in the CDR3. The germline V and J ends were trimmed by 4 bases and 10 bases, with 14 bases remaining between them. Here the CDR3 reads CASSHESTYQYF. For the CDR3, the DNA is TGCGCCAGCAGCCACGAAAGCACTTACCAGTACTTC.

The chain combines TRBV30 with TRBJ1-1; TRBD1 is a possible D gene (5 bases). The CDR3 is made up of 15 amino acids. The V and J ends lost 1 base and 5 bases respectively, with 17 bases between them. Germline CDR1 and CDR2: GTSNPN and SVGIG (reference sequence). This CDR3 is CAWSAAGLGPTEAFF. The CDR3 nucleotides read TGTGCCTGGAGTGCAGCGGGACTCGGCCCGACTGAAGCTTTCTTT.

The chain uses TRBV6-4 and TRBJ1-2; maybe TRBD1 (6 bases). This CDR3 is 14 amino acids long. V shed 2 bases and J shed 4 bases, with 11 bases lying between them. CDR1 is MRHNA and CDR2 is SNTAGT in the germline V gene. This CDR3 is CASSDTDRSYGYTF. The CDR3 DNA sequence: TGTGCCAGCAGTGACACCGACAGGTCCTATGGCTACACCTTC.

V is TRBV4-2 and J is TRBJ1-4, with a tentative D call TRBD1 (6 bases). Trimming left V 4 bases short and J 7 bases short, with 16 bases between. CDR1 and CDR2 (germline): LGHNA, YNFKEQ. CDR3 size: 15 residues. The CDR3 coding sequence is TGTGCCAGCAGCCCGGACAGTTTACTTAGTGAAAAACTGTTTTTT. This encodes CASSPDSLLSEKLFF.

This clone was observed a few times. The rearrangement links TRBV6-2 or TRBV6-3 to TRBJ1-2; 7 nucleotides match TRBD1. With 5 bases clipped from V and 8 bases from J, the junction kept 8 bases outside the gene matches. Germline CDR1 and CDR2: MNHEY and SVGEGT. This CDR3 is built from 13 residues. The CDR3 is CASSTTGAGGYTF. CDR3 in DNA: TGTGCCAGCAGTACCACAGGGGCAGGAGGCTACACCTTC.

The V and J genes are TRBV3-1 (or the pseudogene TRBV3-2) and TRBJ1-2; possible D gene TRBD1, 6 bases. The germline V gene encodes CDR1 LGHDT and CDR2 YNNKEL (reference sequence). Trimming left V 4 bases short and J 7 bases short, with 19 bases between. The CDR3 loop spans 15 amino acids. CDR3 residues: CASSPPGGGAAGYTF. CDR3 nucleotides: TGTGCCAGCAGCCCCCCCGGCGGGGGGGCAGCTGGCTACACCTTC.

The chain combines TRBV27 with TRBJ2-1; no clear D. The CDR3 is 13 residues long. The V end was cut by 1 base, the J end by 10 bases, with 11 bases between. Germline V gene data show CDR1 as MNHEY and CDR2 as SMNVEV (reference sequence). The CDR3 region has the DNA TGTGCCAGCAGTTTATGCCCCAGATGCGAGCAGTTCTTC. Its translation: CASSLCPRCEQFF.

The chain is built from TRBV7-8 and TRBJ1-5; TRBD1 might be the D (5 bases). The CDR3 sequence is 15 residues long. With 3 bases removed from V and 1 base from J, the gap between germline ends came to 10 bases. Per the germline V gene, CDR1 is SGHVS and CDR2 is FQNEAQ. The CDR3 loop is CASSLTANSNQPQHF. The CDR3 region has the DNA TGTGCCAGCAGCTTGACAGCTAACAGCAATCAGCCCCAGCATTTT.

The rearrangement uses TRBV19 and TRBJ1-6, with 10 bases identical to TRBD1. Germline V gives CDR1 LNHDA, CDR2 SQIVND (reference sequence). The ends lost 7 bases at V and 5 bases at J; junction bases unmatched: 5. The CDR3 runs to 15 residues. The CDR3 DNA reads TGTGCCAGTACCGGGACAGGGGCGAATAATTCACCCCTCCACTTT. Translated, it gives CASTGTGANNSPLHF. Complete variable domain (other parts from reference TRBV19 and TRBJ1-6): DGGITQSPKYLFRKEGQNVTLSCEQNLNHDAMYWYRQDPGQGLRLIYYSQIVNDFQKGDIAEGYSVSREKKESFPLTVTSAQKNPTAFYLCASTGTGANNSPLHFGNGTRLTVT.

CDR3 nucleotide sequence: TGCGCCAGCAGCCGAATGGGGACAGGGAATGAAAAACTGTTTTTT. Its protein product is CASSRMGTGNEKLFF. The chain combines TRBV5-1 with TRBJ1-4; 9 nucleotides match TRBD1. The V gene end was trimmed by 4 bases and the J gene end by 5 bases; junction bases not matched to a gene: 6. The germline gives CDR1 SGHRS, CDR2 YFSETQ. The CDR3 has 15 amino acids.

The chain uses TRBV7-9 and TRBJ2-1; 14 bases fit TRBD2. Germline CDR1 SEHNR, CDR2 FQNEAQ (reference sequence). The CDR3 is 16 residues long. After removal of 4 bases from V and 8 bases from J, the junction contained 7 bases not matched to a gene. The CDR3, as DNA: TGTGCCAGCAGCTCCCTGACTAGCGGGGGGGCCTATGAGCAGTTCTTC. Protein: CASSSLTSGGAYEQFF.

V gene TRBV7-9 combines with J gene TRBJ2-4; 8 bases fit TRBD2. The J segment lost 7 bases and the V segment lost 5 bases, leaving 10 bases of the junction unmatched. The germline V gene encodes CDR1 SEHNR and CDR2 FQNEAQ (reference sequence). The CDR3 spans 15 residues. CDR3 DNA sequence: TGTGCCAGCAGCCCCGGGGGTAGCGGGAAGAACATTCAGTACTTC. Protein sequence: CASSPGGSGKNIQYF.

The chain links TRBV6-2 or TRBV6-3 to TRBJ2-7, with D possibly matching TRBD2 (5 bases). CDR1 and CDR2 (germline): MNHEY, SVGEGT. Trimming removed 2 bases from V and 3 bases from J, with 17 bases in between. The CDR3 is 16 amino acids. The CDR3 nucleotides are TGTGCCAGCAGTTACCTCACTAGAGGGAGAGACTACGAGCAGTACTTC. Its protein is CASSYLTRGRDYEQYF.

The chain couples TRBV25-1 to TRBJ1-5; perhaps TRBD1 as D (5 bases). The CDR3 sequence is 14 residues long. V lost 5 bases and J 3 bases, leaving 11 bases between the germline ends. CDR1 and CDR2 from the germline V gene are MGHDK and SYGVNS. Here the CDR3 reads CASSSSGFNQPQHF. CDR3 DNA: TGTGCCAGCAGTTCTTCAGGGTTCAATCAGCCCCAGCATTTT.

This chain joins TRBV4-2 and TRBJ2-3; 8 positions agree with TRBD2. This CDR3 has 15 amino acids. Germline V lookup: CDR1 LGHNA, CDR2 YNFKEQ. With 2 bases clipped from V and 4 bases from J, the junction kept 5 bases outside the gene matches. The CDR3 sequence is CASSQTAGAADTQYF. DNA of the CDR3: TGTGCCAGCAGCCAAACAGCGGGAGCGGCAGATACGCAGTATTTT.

The CDR3 DNA follows: TGCGCCAGCAGCCCGGGACTAGCGGAGGACAATGAGCAGTTCTTC. This encodes CASSPGLAEDNEQFF. The chain joins TRBV5-1 to TRBJ2-1; 11 nucleotides match TRBD2. The CDR3 runs to 15 residues. The germline CDR1 and CDR2 sequences are SGHRS and YFSETQ. V lost 4 bases and J lost 5; bases outside the gene matches: 5.

This chain connects TRBV10-3 to TRBJ2-7; D perhaps matches TRBD2 (6 bases). The CDR3 runs to 14 residues. V was shortened by 4 bases and J by 2 bases, with 12 bases between the two germline ends. Germline V gene data show CDR1 as ENHRY and CDR2 as SYGVKD. CDR3 in DNA: TGTGCCATCAGTGCCGGGGGAGGAGCCTACGAGCAGTACTTC. This sequence encodes CAISAGGGAYEQYF.

The CDR3 sequence is CASSYSVRQPMVQYF. The CDR3 region has the DNA TGTGCCAGCAGTTACTCGGTCAGACAACCGATGGTCCAGTACTTC. The chain employs TRBV6-6 and TRBJ2-5; no reliable D call. There are 15 residues in the CDR3. V dropped 0 bases and J dropped 10 bases, with 18 bases sitting between them. Germline-derived CDR1 and CDR2 are MNHNY and SVGAGI (reference sequence).